The 7 T cell receptor beta chains below were found in one sample sequenced in a study of blood T cell repertoires in COVID-19. The table came from immunoSEQ multiplex PCR; TCRdb's copy has only in-frame clones and leaves some out. The sample holds 80,000 to 100,000 clones; about 90% are singletons and the top ten take about 2.9%. Sequencing was done on a sample of peripheral blood. Receptors were obtained from a woman aged 45-60 years with active or convalescent COVID-19.

This clone is a singleton in its sample. This sequence joins TRBV2 and TRBJ2-3, with a possible D match to TRBD2 (6 bases). The CDR3 loop spans 11 amino acids. V was clipped by 6 bases and J by 8 bases, with 9 bases between them. The germline CDR1 and CDR2 sequences are SNHLY and FYNNEI. CDR3 nucleotide sequence: TGTGCCAGCAGCCGGAGGGGTACGCAGTATTTT. Residues: CASSRRGTQYF.

This clone was seen a single time. The V gene is TRBV9, the J gene TRBJ2-5, with 10 positions matching TRBD1. In germline, CDR1 is SGDLS, CDR2 YYNGEE. After removal of 3 bases from V and 4 bases from J, the junction contained 9 bases not matched to a gene. This CDR3 has 16 residues. This CDR3 is CASSESLTGGRETQYF. The CDR3 nucleotides are TGTGCCAGCAGCGAAAGCTTGACAGGGGGCAGAGAGACCCAGTACTTC.

The chain carries TRBV5-1 and TRBJ1-1; 9 nucleotides agree with TRBD1. The V segment lost 5 bases and the J segment 3 bases; nucleotides outside the gene matches: 5. CDR1 and CDR2 from the germline V gene are SGHRS and YFSETQ. The CDR3 contains 14 residues. The CDR3 DNA sequence: TGCGCCAGCAGGCGGACAGGGGCTGACACTGAAGCTTTCTTT. This gives the protein CASRRTGADTEAFF.

V usage is TRBV19 and J usage is TRBJ1-2; D is perhaps TRBD1 (5 bases). Trimming shortened V by 10 bases and J by 3 bases, and 12 bases separated the two germline ends. This CDR3 is built from 12 residues. Germline V CDR1 and CDR2: LNHDA, SQIVND (reference sequence). The CDR3 loop is CATSTVYYGYTF. The CDR3 bases are TGTGCCACCTCGACAGTCTACTATGGCTACACCTTC.

This chain connects TRBV29-1 to TRBJ2-1; 7 bases fit TRBD1. CDR1 SQVTM and CDR2 ANQGSEA come from the germline V gene. The CDR3 has 14 amino acids. The junction had 9 bases not matched to a gene; V was cut back by 6 bases and J by 4 bases. The CDR3 region is CSVETPGGYNEQFF. CDR3 DNA: TGCAGCGTCGAAACCCCAGGGGGTTACAATGAGCAGTTCTTC.

The table lists this clone with a few counts. The J gene is TRBJ2-5, the V gene TRBV24-1; D not resolved. V gave up 10 bases and J gave up 4 bases, with 9 bases separating them. The CDR3 covers 11 residues. Per the germline V gene, CDR1 is KGHDR and CDR2 is SFDVKD. The CDR3 coding sequence is TGTGCCACGCAGACGGGAGAGACCCAGTACTTC. Residues: CATQTGETQYF.

This clone was observed a handful of times. The chain recombines TRBV25-1 with TRBJ2-6; D not resolved. V lost 11 bases and J lost 0, with 8 bases in between. The CDR3 totals 13 residues. From germline, CDR1 is MGHDK and CDR2 SYGVNS. CDR3 DNA: TGTGCCGTCCTCGGCTCTGGGGCCAACGTCCTGACTTTC. It encodes CAVLGSGANVLTF.